This TCR beta chain was observed in a study of CD8 T cells in Susac syndrome. The germline gives CDR1 MNHEY, CDR2 SVGEGT. CDR3 length equals 16 residues. The J segment lost 4 bases and the V segment lost 5 bases, leaving 11 bases of the junction unmatched. Purification of the CD8+ and CD4+ T cells relied on negative isolation, and TEMRA cells underwent FACS enrichment. The RNA input was about 0.5 to 1 ug, and it was reverse transcribed with random hexamers. By means of immunoSEQ multiplex PCR, TCR beta CDR3 spanning 54 Vbeta and 13 Jbeta underwent amplification. TCRdb re-derived calls from the immunoSEQ multiplex PCR reads in MiXCR, one entry per CDR3 protein. The repertoire holds about 200,000 distinct CDR3 sequences, with roughly nine tenths as singletons.

Source material: CD4+ T cells from PBMCs. This receptor was obtained from a human donor with Susac syndrome. This chain uses TRBV6-2 or TRBV6-3 with TRBJ2-7; 10 bases are shared with TRBD2. The CDR3 loop reads CASSPIGPSGSYEQYF. CDR3 in DNA: TGTGCCAGCAGTCCCATTGGGCCTAGCGGGAGTTACGAGCAGTACTTC.